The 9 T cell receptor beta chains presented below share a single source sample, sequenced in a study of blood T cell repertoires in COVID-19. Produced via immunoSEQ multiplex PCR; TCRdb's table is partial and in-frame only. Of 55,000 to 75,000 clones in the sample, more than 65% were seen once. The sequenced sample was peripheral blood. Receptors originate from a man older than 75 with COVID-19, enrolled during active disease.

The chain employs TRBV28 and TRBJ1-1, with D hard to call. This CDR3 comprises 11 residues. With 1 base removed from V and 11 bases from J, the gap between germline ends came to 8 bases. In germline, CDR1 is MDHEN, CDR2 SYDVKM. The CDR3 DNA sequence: TGTGCCAGCAGTTTATTATCGGAGGCTTTCTTT. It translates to CASSLLSEAFF.

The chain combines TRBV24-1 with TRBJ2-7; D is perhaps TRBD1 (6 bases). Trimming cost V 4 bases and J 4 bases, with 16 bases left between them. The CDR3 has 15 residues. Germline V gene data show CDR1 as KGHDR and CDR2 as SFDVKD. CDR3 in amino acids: CATSEAHRDTYEQYF. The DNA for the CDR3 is TGTGCCACCAGTGAAGCTCACAGGGACACATACGAGCAGTACTTC.

Here the CDR3 reads CASSPDGLTGGYTF. Here the CDR3 DNA reads TGTGCCAGCAGCCCGGACGGACTTACTGGCGGCTACACCTTC. This chain connects TRBV7-8 to TRBJ1-2; D remains unclear. The CDR3 length is 14 residues. The germline V gene has CDR1 SGHVS and CDR2 FQNEAQ. Deletions cut 5 bases from V and 8 bases from J, with 18 bases between.

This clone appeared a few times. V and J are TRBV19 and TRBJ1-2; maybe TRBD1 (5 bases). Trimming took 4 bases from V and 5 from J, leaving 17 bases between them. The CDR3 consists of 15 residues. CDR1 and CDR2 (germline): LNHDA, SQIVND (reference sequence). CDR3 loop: CASSTLTGTAYGYTF. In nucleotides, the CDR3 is TGTGCCAGTAGTACACTCACCGGGACTGCTTATGGCTACACCTTC.

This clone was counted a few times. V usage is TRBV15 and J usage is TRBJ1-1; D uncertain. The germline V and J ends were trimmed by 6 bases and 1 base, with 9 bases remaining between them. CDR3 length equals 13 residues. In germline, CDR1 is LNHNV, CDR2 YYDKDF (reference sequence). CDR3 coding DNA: TGTGCCACCAGTCCTCGAGGGAACACTGAAGCTTTCTTT. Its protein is CATSPRGNTEAFF.

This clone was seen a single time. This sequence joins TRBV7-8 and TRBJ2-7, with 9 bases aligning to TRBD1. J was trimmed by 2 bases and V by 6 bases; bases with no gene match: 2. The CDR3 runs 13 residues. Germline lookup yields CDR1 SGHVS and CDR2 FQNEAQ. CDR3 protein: CASSRDRAYEQYV. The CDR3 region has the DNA TGTGCCAGCAGTCGGGACAGGGCCTACGAGCAGTACGTC.

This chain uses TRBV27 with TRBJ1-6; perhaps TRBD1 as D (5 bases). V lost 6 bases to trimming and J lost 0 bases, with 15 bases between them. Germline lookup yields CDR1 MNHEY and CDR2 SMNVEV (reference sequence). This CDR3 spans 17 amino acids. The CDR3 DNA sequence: TGTGCCAGCAGCCACCCCCGACAGAGCTCCTATAATTCACCCCTCCACTTT. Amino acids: CASSHPRQSSYNSPLHF.

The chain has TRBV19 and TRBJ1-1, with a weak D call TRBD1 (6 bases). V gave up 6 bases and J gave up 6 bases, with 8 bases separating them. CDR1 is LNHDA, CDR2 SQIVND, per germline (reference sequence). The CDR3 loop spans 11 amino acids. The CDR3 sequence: CASRRTAEAFF. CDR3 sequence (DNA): TGTGCCAGTAGAAGGACAGCTGAAGCTTTCTTT.

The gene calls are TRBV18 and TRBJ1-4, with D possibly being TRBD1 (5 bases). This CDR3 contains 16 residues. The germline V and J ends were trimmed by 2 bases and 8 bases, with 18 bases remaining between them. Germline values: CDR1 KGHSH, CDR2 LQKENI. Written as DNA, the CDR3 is TGTGCCAGCTCACCATACCAGGGAGGAGACGGCGAAAAACTGTTTTTT. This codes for CASSPYQGGDGEKLFF.